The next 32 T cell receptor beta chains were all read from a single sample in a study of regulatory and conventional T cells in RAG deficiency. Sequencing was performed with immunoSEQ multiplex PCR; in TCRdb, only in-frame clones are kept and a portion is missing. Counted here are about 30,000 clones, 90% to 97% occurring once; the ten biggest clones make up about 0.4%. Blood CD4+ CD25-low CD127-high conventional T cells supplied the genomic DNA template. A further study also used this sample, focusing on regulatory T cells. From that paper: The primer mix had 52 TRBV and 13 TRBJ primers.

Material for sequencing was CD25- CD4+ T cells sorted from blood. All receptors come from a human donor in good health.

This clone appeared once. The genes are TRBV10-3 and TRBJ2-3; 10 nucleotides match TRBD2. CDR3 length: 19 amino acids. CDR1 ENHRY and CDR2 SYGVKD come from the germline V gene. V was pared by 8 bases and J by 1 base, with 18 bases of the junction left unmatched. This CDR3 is CAIPWRRAGGPRGTDTQYF. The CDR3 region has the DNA TGTGCCATCCCCTGGAGGCGAGCGGGGGGGCCCCGAGGCACAGATACGCAGTATTTT.

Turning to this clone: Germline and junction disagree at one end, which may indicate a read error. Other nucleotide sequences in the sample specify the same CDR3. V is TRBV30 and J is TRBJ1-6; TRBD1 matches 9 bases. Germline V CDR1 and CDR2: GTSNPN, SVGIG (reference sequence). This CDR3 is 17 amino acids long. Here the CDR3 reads CAWSVSGTGRHNSPLHF. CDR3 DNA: TGTGCCTGGAGTGTGAGTGGGACAGGGAGACATAATTCCCCCCTCCACTTT.

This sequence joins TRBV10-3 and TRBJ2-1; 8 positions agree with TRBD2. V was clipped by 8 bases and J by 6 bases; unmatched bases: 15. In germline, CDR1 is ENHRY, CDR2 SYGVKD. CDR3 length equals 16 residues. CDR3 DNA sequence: TGTGCCATCCGCGAGTCCCCCGGGAGGGTGTCCAATGAGCAGTTCTTC. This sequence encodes CAIRESPGRVSNEQFF.

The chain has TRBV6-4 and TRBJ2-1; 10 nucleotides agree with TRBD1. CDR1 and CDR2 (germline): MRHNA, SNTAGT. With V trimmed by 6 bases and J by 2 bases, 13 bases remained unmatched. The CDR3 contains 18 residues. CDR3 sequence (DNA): TGTGCCAGCAGGGACCCCGGGACAGGGGTAGGAACCTACAATGAGCAGTTCTTC. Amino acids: CASRDPGTGVGTYNEQFF.

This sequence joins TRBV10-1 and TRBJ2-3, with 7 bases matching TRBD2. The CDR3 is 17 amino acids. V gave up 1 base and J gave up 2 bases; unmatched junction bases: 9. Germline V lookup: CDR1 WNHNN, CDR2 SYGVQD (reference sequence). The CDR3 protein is CASSEFGGGPLTDTQYF. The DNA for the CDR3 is TGCGCCAGCAGTGAGTTTGGGGGGGGACCCCTCACAGATACGCAGTATTTT.

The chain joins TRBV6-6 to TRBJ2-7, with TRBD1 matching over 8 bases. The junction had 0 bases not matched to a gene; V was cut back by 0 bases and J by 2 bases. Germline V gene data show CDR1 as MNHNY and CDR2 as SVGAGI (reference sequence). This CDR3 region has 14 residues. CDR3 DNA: TGTGCCAGCAGTTACTCGGACAGGGCCTACGAGCAGTACTTC. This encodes CASSYSDRAYEQYF.

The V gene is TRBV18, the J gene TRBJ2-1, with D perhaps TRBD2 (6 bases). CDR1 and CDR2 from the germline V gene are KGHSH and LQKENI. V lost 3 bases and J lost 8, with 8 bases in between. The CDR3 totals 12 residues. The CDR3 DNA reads TGTGCCAGCTCACCCCTAGCGTATGAGCAGTTCTTC. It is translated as CASSPLAYEQFF.

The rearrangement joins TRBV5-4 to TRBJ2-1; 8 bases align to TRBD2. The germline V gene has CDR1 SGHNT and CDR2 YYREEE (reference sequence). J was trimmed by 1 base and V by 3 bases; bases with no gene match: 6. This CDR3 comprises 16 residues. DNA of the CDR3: TGTGCCAGCAGCTCAGCGGGAGTAAATTCCTACAATGAGCAGTTCTTC. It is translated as CASSSAGVNSYNEQFF. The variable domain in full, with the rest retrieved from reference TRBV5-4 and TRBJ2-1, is ETGVTQSPTHLIKTRGQQVTLRCSSQSGHNTVSWYQQALGQGPQFIFQYYREEENGRGNFPPRFSGLQFPNYSSELNVNALELDDSALYLCASSSAGVNSYNEQFFGPGTRLTVL.

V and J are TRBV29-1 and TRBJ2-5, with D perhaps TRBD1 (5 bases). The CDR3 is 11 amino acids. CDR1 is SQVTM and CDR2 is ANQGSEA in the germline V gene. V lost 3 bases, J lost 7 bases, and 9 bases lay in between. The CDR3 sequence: CSVDRVATQYF. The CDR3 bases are TGCAGCGTTGACAGGGTTGCGACCCAGTACTTC.

In nucleotides, the CDR3 is TGTGCCAGCAGCTTACAGTTAGGACAGGGGCAATCACCCCTCCACTTT. Protein: CASSLQLGQGQSPLHF. The V gene is TRBV7-2, the J gene TRBJ1-6; 9 nucleotides match TRBD1. Looked up from germline, CDR1 is SGHTA and CDR2 is FQGNSA. The V gene end was trimmed by 2 bases and the J gene end by 10 bases; junction bases not matched to a gene: 9. The CDR3 is 16 amino acids.

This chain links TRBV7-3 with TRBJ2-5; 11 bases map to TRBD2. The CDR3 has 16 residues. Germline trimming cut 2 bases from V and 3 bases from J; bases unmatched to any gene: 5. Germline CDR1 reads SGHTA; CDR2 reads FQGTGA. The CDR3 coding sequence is TGTGCCAGCAGCTTAGGGACTAGCGGAGATAAAGAGACCCAGTACTTC. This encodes CASSLGTSGDKETQYF.

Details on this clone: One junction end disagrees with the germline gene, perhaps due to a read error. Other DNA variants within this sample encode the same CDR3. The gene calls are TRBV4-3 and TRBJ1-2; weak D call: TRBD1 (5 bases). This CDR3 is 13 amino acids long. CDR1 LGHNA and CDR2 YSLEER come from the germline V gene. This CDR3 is CASNERGNSGYTF. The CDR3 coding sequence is TGCGCCAGCAATGAGCGGGGGAACTCTGGCTACACTTTC.

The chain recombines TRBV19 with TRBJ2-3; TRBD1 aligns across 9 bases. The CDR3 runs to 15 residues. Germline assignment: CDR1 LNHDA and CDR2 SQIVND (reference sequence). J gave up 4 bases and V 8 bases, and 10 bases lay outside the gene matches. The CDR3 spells CASSFRDRVSDTQYF. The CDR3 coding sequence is TGTGCCAGTTCATTCCGGGACAGGGTCTCAGATACGCAGTATTTT.

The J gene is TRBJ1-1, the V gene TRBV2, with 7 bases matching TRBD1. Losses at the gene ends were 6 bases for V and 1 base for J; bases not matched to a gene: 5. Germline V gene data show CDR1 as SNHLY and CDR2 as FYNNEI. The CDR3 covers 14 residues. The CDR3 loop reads CASSYHRGNTEAFF. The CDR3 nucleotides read TGTGCCAGCAGCTACCACAGGGGGAACACTGAAGCTTTCTTT.

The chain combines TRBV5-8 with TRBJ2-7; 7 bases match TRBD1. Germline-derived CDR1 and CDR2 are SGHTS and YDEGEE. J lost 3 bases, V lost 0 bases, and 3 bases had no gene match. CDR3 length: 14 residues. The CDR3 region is CASSLGQGRYEQYF. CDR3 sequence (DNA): TGTGCCAGCAGCTTGGGACAGGGACGCTACGAGCAGTACTTC. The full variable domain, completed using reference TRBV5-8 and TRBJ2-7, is EAGVTQSPTHLIKTRGQQATLRCSPISGHTSVYWYQQALGLGLQFLLWYDEGEERNRGNFPPRFSGRQFPNYSSELNVNALELEDSALYLCASSLGQGRYEQYFGPGTRLTVT.

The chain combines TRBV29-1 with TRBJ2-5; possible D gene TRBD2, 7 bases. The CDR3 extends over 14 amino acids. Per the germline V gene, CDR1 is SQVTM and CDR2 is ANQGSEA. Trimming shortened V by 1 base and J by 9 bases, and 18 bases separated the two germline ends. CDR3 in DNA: TGCAGCGTTGAAGGGGGGGGCCGGGCAGGGGCCCAGTACTTC. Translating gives CSVEGGGRAGAQYF.

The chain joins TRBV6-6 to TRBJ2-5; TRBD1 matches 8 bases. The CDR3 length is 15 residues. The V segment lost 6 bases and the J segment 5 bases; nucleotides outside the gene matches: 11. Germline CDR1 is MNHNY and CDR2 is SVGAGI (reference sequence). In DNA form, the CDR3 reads TGTGCCAGCAGGCTCCCGGGACAGGAGGGGGAGACCCAGTACTTC. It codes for CASRLPGQEGETQYF.

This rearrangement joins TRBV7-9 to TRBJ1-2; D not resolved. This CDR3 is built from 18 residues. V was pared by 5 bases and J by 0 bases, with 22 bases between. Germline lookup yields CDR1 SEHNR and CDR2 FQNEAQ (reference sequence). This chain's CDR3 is CASSISHPQKVTNYGYTF. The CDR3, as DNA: TGTGCCAGCAGCATCTCACACCCCCAGAAAGTAACTAACTATGGCTACACCTTC.

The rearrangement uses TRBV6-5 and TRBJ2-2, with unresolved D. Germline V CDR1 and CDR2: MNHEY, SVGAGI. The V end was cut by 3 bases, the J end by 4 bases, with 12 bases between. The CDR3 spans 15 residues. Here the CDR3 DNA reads TGTGCCAGCAGTTATCTATTCGCGGTCACCGGGGAGCTGTTTTTT. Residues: CASSYLFAVTGELFF.

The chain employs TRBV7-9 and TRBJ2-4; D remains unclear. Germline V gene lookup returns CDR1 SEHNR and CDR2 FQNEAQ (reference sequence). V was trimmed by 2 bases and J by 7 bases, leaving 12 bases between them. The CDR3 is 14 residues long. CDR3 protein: CASSLLILDNIQYF. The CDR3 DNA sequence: TGTGCCAGCAGCTTATTGATCCTAGACAACATTCAGTACTTC. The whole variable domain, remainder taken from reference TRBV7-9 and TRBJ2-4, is DTGVSQNPRHKITKRGQNVTFRCDPISEHNRLYWYRQTLGQGPEFLTYFQNEAQLEKSRLLSDRFSAERPKGSFSTLEIQRTEQGDSAMYLCASSLLILDNIQYFGAGTRLSVL.

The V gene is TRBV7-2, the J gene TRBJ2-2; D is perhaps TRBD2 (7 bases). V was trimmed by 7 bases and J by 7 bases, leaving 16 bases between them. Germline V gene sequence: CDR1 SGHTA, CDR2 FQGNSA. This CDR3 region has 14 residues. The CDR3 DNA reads TGTGCCAGCAACCGGCGGGGGCAAGGCGGGGAGCTGTTTTTT. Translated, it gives CASNRRGQGGELFF. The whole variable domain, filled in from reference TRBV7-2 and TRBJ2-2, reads GAGVSQSPSNKVTEKGKDVELRCDPISGHTALYWYRQSLGQGLEFLIYFQGNSAPDKSGLPSDRFSAERTGGSVSTLTIQRTQQEDSAVYLCASNRRGQGGELFFGEGSRLTVL.

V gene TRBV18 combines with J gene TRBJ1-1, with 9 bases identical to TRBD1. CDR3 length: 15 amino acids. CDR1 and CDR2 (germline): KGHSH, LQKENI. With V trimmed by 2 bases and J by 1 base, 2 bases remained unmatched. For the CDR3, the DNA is TGTGCCAGCTCACCATTGGGACAGGGGAACACTGAAGCTTTCTTT. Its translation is CASSPLGQGNTEAFF.

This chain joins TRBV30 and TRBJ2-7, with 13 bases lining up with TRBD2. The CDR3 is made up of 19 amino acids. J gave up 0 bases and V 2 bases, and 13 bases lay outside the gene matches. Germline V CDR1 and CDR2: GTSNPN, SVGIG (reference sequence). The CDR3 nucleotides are TGTGCCTGGAGTCTTTTTCTAACTAGCGGGGGGGCAGGCTCCTACGAGCAGTACTTC. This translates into CAWSLFLTSGGAGSYEQYF.

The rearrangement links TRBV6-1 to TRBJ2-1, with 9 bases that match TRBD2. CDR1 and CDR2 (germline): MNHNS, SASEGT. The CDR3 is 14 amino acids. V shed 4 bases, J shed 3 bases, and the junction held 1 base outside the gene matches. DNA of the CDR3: TGTGCCAGCAGTGGGACTAGCGTCTACAATGAGCAGTTCTTC. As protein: CASSGTSVYNEQFF.

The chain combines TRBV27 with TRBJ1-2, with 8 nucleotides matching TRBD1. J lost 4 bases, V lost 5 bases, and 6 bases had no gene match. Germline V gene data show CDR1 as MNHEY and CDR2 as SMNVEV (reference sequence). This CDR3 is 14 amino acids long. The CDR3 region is CASSNNDRGYGYTF. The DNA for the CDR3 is TGTGCCAGCAGTAACAACGACAGGGGCTATGGCTACACCTTC.

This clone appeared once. CDR3 amino acids: CASSQVELVTGELFF. CDR3 in DNA: TGTGCCAGCAGCCAAGTCGAACTAGTAACGGGGGAGCTGTTTTTT. The rearrangement joins TRBV4-2 to TRBJ2-2; tentatively, D is TRBD2 (5 bases). CDR1 is LGHNA and CDR2 is YNFKEQ in the germline V gene. V lost 1 base to trimming and J lost 8 bases, with 14 bases between them. The CDR3 sequence is 15 residues long.

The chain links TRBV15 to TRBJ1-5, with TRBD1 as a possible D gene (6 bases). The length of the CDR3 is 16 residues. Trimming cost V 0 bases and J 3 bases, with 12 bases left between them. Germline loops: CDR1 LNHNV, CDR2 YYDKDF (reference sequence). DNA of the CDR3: TGTGCCACCAGCAGAGATCAAGGGGGTTTCAATCAGCCCCAGCATTTT. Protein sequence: CATSRDQGGFNQPQHF.

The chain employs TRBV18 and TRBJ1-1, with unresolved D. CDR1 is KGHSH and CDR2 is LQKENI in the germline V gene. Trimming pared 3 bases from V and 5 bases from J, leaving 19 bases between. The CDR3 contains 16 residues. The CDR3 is CASSPSRTSMWTEAFF. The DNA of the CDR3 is TGTGCCAGCTCACCGTCTCGGACTAGTATGTGGACTGAAGCTTTCTTT.

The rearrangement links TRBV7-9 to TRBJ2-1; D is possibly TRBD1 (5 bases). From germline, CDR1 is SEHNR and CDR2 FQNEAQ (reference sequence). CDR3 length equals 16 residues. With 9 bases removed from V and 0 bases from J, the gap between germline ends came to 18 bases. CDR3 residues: CASRGKGQLSYNEQFF. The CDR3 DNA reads TGTGCCAGTAGGGGAAAAGGGCAGCTCTCCTACAATGAGCAGTTCTTC.

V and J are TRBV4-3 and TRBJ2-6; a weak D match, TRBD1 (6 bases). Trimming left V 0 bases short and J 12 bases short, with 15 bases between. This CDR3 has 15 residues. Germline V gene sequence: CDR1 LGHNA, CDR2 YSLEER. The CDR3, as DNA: TGCGCCAGCAGCCAAGATTCGGCAGGGGTAGGCGTCCTGACTTTC. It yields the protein CASSQDSAGVGVLTF.

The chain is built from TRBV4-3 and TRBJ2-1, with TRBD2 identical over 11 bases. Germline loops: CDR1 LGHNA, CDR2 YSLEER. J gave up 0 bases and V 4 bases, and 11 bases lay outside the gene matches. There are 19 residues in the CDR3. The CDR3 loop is CASSPPGASGRTSYNEQFF. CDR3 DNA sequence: TGCGCCAGCAGCCCCCCTGGCGCTAGCGGGAGGACCTCCTACAATGAGCAGTTCTTC.

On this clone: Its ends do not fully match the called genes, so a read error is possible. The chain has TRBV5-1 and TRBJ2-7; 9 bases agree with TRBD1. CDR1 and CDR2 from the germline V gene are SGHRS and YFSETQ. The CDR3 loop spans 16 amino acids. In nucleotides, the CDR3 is TGCGCCAGCAGCTCGGGGCACGGGACAGGGTCCTTCGAGCAGTACTTC. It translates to CASSSGHGTGSFEQYF.